What follows is one T cell receptor (beta chain) and its context. Its cognate antigen has yet to be identified. There are no base qualities to consult, and no much larger clone falls within one base. Libraries were prepared through the immunoSEQ multiplex PCR assay. DNA from the cultured and isolated CD4+ T cells underwent TCR beta CDR3 sequencing. Turning to the authors' computational methods: Non-productive TCR sequences were removed and reads were trimmed to the CDR3 region, keeping CDR3s of at least 7 amino acids. The MANAFEST web app was used to pick out antigen-specific clonotypes by comparing their expansion in peptide wells with that in reference cultures. To count as positive, a clone had to show expansion at FDR<0.05 compared with the reference and with all other wells, an odds ratio above 5, and a frequency above 0.1% in two replicate wells. Cross-reactive clonotypes were defined as significantly expanded in SARS-CoV-2 spike wells and in at least one common cold coronavirus spike condition. CDR3 similarity was assessed by Levenshtein distance using the stringdist R package, and unrooted trees were constructed with ape in R 3.6.1. Imported from immuneACCESS, the table was reduced by TCRdb to in-frame sequences with V and J called. These copies leave out some clones; in studies compared against another copy, an unresolved V gene accounts for under half, and the cause of the remainder is not known. The D gene and trimming were derived from the DNA, and the V and J assignments and clone size from that table. This sample holds approximately 40,000 clones; roughly 70% were observed only once. The ten biggest clones cover 20% to 25% of the sample.

In the ViraFEST assay, PBMC were stimulated with viral peptide pools, and antigen-specific CD4+ T cell clonotypes were then identified by expansion using TCR sequencing. After less than 13 days of culture, CD4+ T cells were isolated with the EasySep CD4+ T cell isolation kit. Negative nucleocapsid antibody results before and after vaccination confirmed that the healthy vaccine recipients had no prior SARS-CoV-2 infection. Around 2 million PBMC per well were cultured in IMDM with roughly 5% human AB serum, 9 to 10 IU/ml IL-2 and gentamicin, plus 10 ug/ml peptides. On days 3 and 7, half of the culture medium was replaced with fresh IL-2-containing medium. Unless noted otherwise, every peptide stimulation condition was cultured in triplicate wells. Using Ficoll-Paque Plus gradient centrifugation, PBMC were separated from whole blood and then either used fresh or cryopreserved at -140C. The overlapping peptide pools covered the spike proteins of SARS-CoV-2 and of the common cold coronaviruses HCoV-NL63, HCoV-OC43 and HCoV-229E. Genomic DNA was extracted from cultured CD4+ T cells with the QIAamp micro DNA kit.

This record belongs to a study of vaccination effects on CD4 cells after COVID-19 (dated by TCRdb to the early 2020s). As for the study more broadly: Each participant received two doses of an mRNA SARS-CoV-2 vaccine, either BNT162b2 or mRNA-1273. The study compared SARS-CoV-2 spike-specific CD4+ TCR repertoires before and after mRNA vaccination in COVID-19 convalescent patients and infection-naive vaccine recipients. The full study included over 8 COVID-19 convalescent patients and a handful of SARS-CoV-2-naive healthy vaccine recipients. Cultures from other donors in the study were sequenced with the Oncomine TCR Beta short-read assay on an Illumina iSeq 100. What the authors observed across the whole study: Among healthy vaccine recipients, nearly all vaccine-induced clones were SARS-CoV-2 mono-reactive, and just 1 of 255 was cross-reactive with common cold coronaviruses. Limitations of the study were the small number of convalescent patients and the absence of early post-infection timepoints. Marked clonal contraction was observed in both infection-induced and vaccine-induced clones at late post-vaccination timepoints, consistent with waning T cell responses.

The CDR3 holds 15 amino acids from the cysteine to the phenylalanine. The entry retains the CDR3 DNA only, 45 bases that are in frame from base 1. Trimming takes 11 bases off V and 0 bases off J; junction bases not matched to a gene: 11. CDR1 MNHEY and CDR2 SVGAGI are derived from the germline V gene. This TCR derives from a human donor who received a COVID-19 vaccine. The chain is encoded by TRBV6-5 joined to TRBJ1-2; 8 bases in the junction line up with TRBD1. The source material was CD4+ T cells from PBMCs cultured with SARS-CoV-2 spike peptides, sampled before COVID-19 vaccination. Interpreted using the paper, the cell subset or site label stands for: SARS-CoV-2 spike overlapping peptide pool stimulation. The nucleotides read TGTGCCGGGGCACTCCAGGGGGCTGCTAACTATGGCTACACCTTC. Protein translation: CAGALQGAANYGYTF.